The rows below give T cell receptor beta chains drawn from one sample of a study of blood T cell repertoires in COVID-19. Assay: immunoSEQ multiplex PCR; the TCRdb copy retains only in-frame clones and omits some. The table has some 80,000 clones, 77% seen once. Sequencing was carried out using peripheral blood. These receptors originate from a human donor in a cohort sampled during active COVID-19. Both conserved end residues are part of each CDR3. The order of the fields is V gene, J gene, D gene, clone size, CDR3 protein, CDR3 DNA. D genes are given only for firm matches. The size of a clone is reported for some rows only, either as once, few or many, or as a class for expanded clones.

V gene: TRBV5-4; J gene: TRBJ2-5; D gene: .; clone size: .; CDR3 protein: CASSLGQASGTQYF; CDR3 DNA: TGTGCCAGCAGCTTGGGACAGGCATCAGGGACCCAGTACTTC
V gene: TRBV10-2; J gene: TRBJ2-1; D gene: TRBD2; clone size: .; CDR3 protein: CATRGTSGEQFF; CDR3 DNA: TGCGCCACGAGGGGGACTAGTGGTGAGCAGTTCTTC
V gene: TRBV7-9; J gene: TRBJ2-6; D gene: TRBD1; clone size: .; CDR3 protein: CASLADRAANVLTF; CDR3 DNA: TGTGCCAGCTTGGCGGACAGGGCGGCCAACGTCCTGACTTTC
V gene: TRBV4-1; J gene: TRBJ1-5; D gene: TRBD1; clone size: .; CDR3 protein: CASSPTRQGAAQPQHF; CDR3 DNA: TGCGCCAGCAGCCCTACCCGTCAGGGGGCGGCACAGCCCCAGCATTTT
V gene: TRBV15; J gene: TRBJ2-5; D gene: .; clone size: .; CDR3 protein: CATSRAAGVGETQYF; CDR3 DNA: TGTGCCACCAGCAGAGCGGCAGGGGTGGGGGAGACCCAGTACTTC
V gene: TRBV18; J gene: TRBJ2-7; D gene: .; clone size: .; CDR3 protein: CASSPLAGGYEQYF; CDR3 DNA: TGTGCCAGCTCACCACTGGCAGGGGGGTACGAGCAGTACTTC
V gene: TRBV6-5; J gene: TRBJ1-1; D gene: .; clone size: .; CDR3 protein: CASSKGGPGEAFF; CDR3 DNA: TGTGCCAGCAGTAAGGGGGGGCCCGGTGAAGCTTTCTTT
V gene: TRBV15; J gene: TRBJ2-5; D gene: TRBD1; clone size: few; CDR3 protein: CATSRDRAQETQYF; CDR3 DNA: TGTGCCACCAGCAGGGACAGGGCGCAAGAGACCCAGTACTTC
V gene: TRBV6-5; J gene: TRBJ1-5; D gene: .; clone size: .; CDR3 protein: CATVIQGLRNQPQHF; CDR3 DNA: TGTGCCACAGTAATACAGGGCTTGAGGAATCAGCCCCAGCATTTT
V gene: TRBV12-3/TRBV12-4; J gene: TRBJ2-2; D gene: .; clone size: .; CDR3 protein: CASRRGYTGELFF; CDR3 DNA: TGTGCCAGCCGTAGAGGGTACACCGGGGAGCTGTTTTTT
V gene: TRBV2; J gene: TRBJ1-3; D gene: .; clone size: .; CDR3 protein: CASRSGVSSGNTIYF; CDR3 DNA: TGTGCCAGCAGATCAGGGGTCAGCTCTGGAAACACCATATATTTT
V gene: TRBV5-1; J gene: TRBJ1-1; D gene: TRBD1; clone size: few; CDR3 protein: CASSFAARDRGDTEAFF; CDR3 DNA: TGCGCCAGCAGCTTCGCAGCCAGAGACAGGGGAGACACTGAAGCTTTCTTT
V gene: TRBV5-4; J gene: TRBJ1-1; D gene: .; clone size: few; CDR3 protein: CASSLVAGSEAFF; CDR3 DNA: TGTGCCAGCAGCTTGGTAGCGGGCAGTGAAGCTTTCTTT
V gene: TRBV28; J gene: TRBJ2-3; D gene: .; clone size: .; CDR3 protein: CASSTSIPSTDTQYF; CDR3 DNA: TGTGCCAGCAGTACATCGATACCTAGCACAGATACGCAGTATTTT
V gene: TRBV28; J gene: TRBJ2-3; D gene: .; clone size: .; CDR3 protein: CASHGRGGPTDTQYF; CDR3 DNA: TGTGCCAGCCACGGAAGGGGGGGCCCGACAGATACGCAGTATTTT
V gene: TRBV2; J gene: TRBJ2-1; D gene: TRBD1; clone size: .; CDR3 protein: CANRQGASNEQFF; CDR3 DNA: TGTGCCAACCGACAGGGTGCCTCCAATGAGCAGTTCTTC
V gene: TRBV4-3; J gene: TRBJ2-1; D gene: .; clone size: .; CDR3 protein: CASSQGGAGLSYNEQFF; CDR3 DNA: TGCGCCAGCAGCCAGGGCGGGGCAGGGCTCTCCTACAATGAGCAGTTCTTC
V gene: TRBV6-5; J gene: TRBJ2-7; D gene: TRBD2; clone size: few; CDR3 protein: CASRASGSYEQYF; CDR3 DNA: TGTGCCAGCAGGGCTAGCGGGTCCTACGAGCAGTACTTC
V gene: TRBV19; J gene: TRBJ1-6; D gene: TRBD1; clone size: few; CDR3 protein: CASSIARTGTGAKNSPLHF; CDR3 DNA: TGTGCCAGTAGTATAGCTAGGACCGGGACAGGGGCCAAGAATTCACCCCTCCACTTT
V gene: TRBV24-1; J gene: TRBJ1-1; D gene: .; clone size: .; CDR3 protein: CATSPPEPNTEAFF; CDR3 DNA: TGTGCCACCAGCCCACCGGAGCCGAACACTGAAGCTTTCTTT
V gene: TRBV4-3; J gene: TRBJ2-2; D gene: .; clone size: .; CDR3 protein: CASSLGINTGELFF; CDR3 DNA: TGCGCCAGCAGCCTCGGGATAAACACCGGGGAGCTGTTTTTT
V gene: TRBV2; J gene: TRBJ2-2; D gene: .; clone size: .; CDR3 protein: CASSKRNTGELFF; CDR3 DNA: TGTGCCAGCAGTAAGAGGAACACCGGGGAGCTGTTTTTT
V gene: TRBV5-6; J gene: TRBJ1-2; D gene: .; clone size: .; CDR3 protein: CASSSGGRSSYGYTF; CDR3 DNA: TGTGCCAGCAGCTCCGGTGGCAGGTCCTCCTATGGCTACACCTTC
V gene: TRBV5-6; J gene: TRBJ1-2; D gene: TRBD1; clone size: .; CDR3 protein: CASTPDRGLGRGYTF; CDR3 DNA: TGTGCCAGCACCCCGGACAGGGGCCTTGGACGAGGCTACACCTTC
V gene: TRBV30; J gene: TRBJ1-1; D gene: TRBD1; clone size: .; CDR3 protein: CAWSALRGQTEAFF; CDR3 DNA: TGTGCCTGGAGCGCACTCAGGGGGCAAACTGAAGCTTTCTTT
V gene: TRBV19; J gene: TRBJ1-1; D gene: .; clone size: few; CDR3 protein: CASSIPRATEAFF; CDR3 DNA: TGTGCCAGTAGTATCCCCAGGGCCACTGAAGCTTTCTTT
V gene: TRBV19; J gene: TRBJ2-3; D gene: .; clone size: .; CDR3 protein: CASSFSDTRYF; CDR3 DNA: TGTGCCAGTAGTTTTTCAGACACCCGTTATTTT
V gene: TRBV5-1; J gene: TRBJ2-5; D gene: .; clone size: .; CDR3 protein: CASSAGAQETQYF; CDR3 DNA: TGCGCCAGCAGCGCAGGGGCCCAAGAGACCCAGTACTTC
V gene: TRBV7-9; J gene: TRBJ2-7; D gene: TRBD1; clone size: .; CDR3 protein: CASSLGTGPYEQYF; CDR3 DNA: TGTGCCAGCAGCTTAGGGACAGGACCCTACGAGCAGTACTTC
V gene: TRBV6-6; J gene: TRBJ2-5; D gene: TRBD2; clone size: .; CDR3 protein: CASSPPGRGETQYF; CDR3 DNA: TGTGCCAGCAGTCCTCCCGGGCGGGGGGAGACCCAGTACTTC
V gene: TRBV4-1; J gene: TRBJ1-5; D gene: .; clone size: .; CDR3 protein: CASSPSRGGRNNQPQHF; CDR3 DNA: TGCGCCAGCAGCCCCTCGAGGGGGGGGCGTAACAATCAGCCCCAGCATTTT
V gene: TRBV3-1/TRBV3-2; J gene: TRBJ1-2; D gene: .; clone size: .; CDR3 protein: CASSQDRLGSYGYTF; CDR3 DNA: TGTGCCAGCAGCCAAGATAGGCTAGGGAGCTATGGCTACACCTTC
V gene: TRBV9; J gene: TRBJ2-1; D gene: .; clone size: few; CDR3 protein: CASSVAVNEQFF; CDR3 DNA: TGTGCCAGCAGCGTAGCGGTGAATGAGCAGTTCTTC
V gene: TRBV3-1/TRBV3-2; J gene: TRBJ1-5; D gene: .; clone size: once; CDR3 protein: CASSVGGGPNQPQHF; CDR3 DNA: TGTGCCAGCAGCGTCGGGGGGGGCCCCAATCAGCCCCAGCATTTT
V gene: TRBV19; J gene: TRBJ1-4; D gene: TRBD1; clone size: .; CDR3 protein: CASTSGGTRSGNEKLFF; CDR3 DNA: TGTGCCAGTACCTCAGGGGGGACAAGGTCAGGAAATGAAAAACTGTTTTTT
V gene: TRBV11-1; J gene: TRBJ2-7; D gene: .; clone size: .; CDR3 protein: CASSLGPDYEQYF; CDR3 DNA: TGTGCCAGCAGCTTAGGCCCAGACTACGAGCAGTACTTC
V gene: TRBV5-1; J gene: TRBJ2-3; D gene: .; clone size: .; CDR3 protein: CASSLGAGSSTDTQYF; CDR3 DNA: TGCGCCAGCAGCTTGGGAGCGGGTTCTAGCACAGATACGCAGTATTTT
V gene: TRBV25-1; J gene: TRBJ1-2; D gene: .; clone size: .; CDR3 protein: CASSDRGGGYTF; CDR3 DNA: TGTGCCAGCAGTGACAGGGGTGGTGGCTACACCTTC
V gene: TRBV11-2; J gene: TRBJ2-1; D gene: .; clone size: .; CDR3 protein: CASSSLYNEQFF; CDR3 DNA: TGTGCCAGCAGCTCCCTTTACAATGAGCAGTTCTTC
V gene: TRBV28; J gene: TRBJ1-4; D gene: .; clone size: .; CDR3 protein: CASRGNPNEKLFF; CDR3 DNA: TGTGCCAGCCGGGGGAACCCCAATGAAAAACTGTTTTTT
V gene: TRBV6-5; J gene: TRBJ1-5; D gene: .; clone size: .; CDR3 protein: CASRLDHRNQPQHF; CDR3 DNA: TGTGCCAGCAGACTCGACCACAGAAATCAGCCCCAGCATTTT
V gene: TRBV5-1; J gene: TRBJ1-1; D gene: .; clone size: .; CDR3 protein: CASSLAGGSNTEAFF; CDR3 DNA: TGCGCCAGCAGCTTGGCCGGGGGTTCGAACACTGAAGCTTTCTTT
V gene: TRBV7-8; J gene: TRBJ1-3; D gene: TRBD1; clone size: .; CDR3 protein: CASSLATGGKKNTIYF; CDR3 DNA: TGTGCCAGCAGCTTAGCGACAGGGGGAAAGAAAAACACCATATATTTT
V gene: TRBV11-2; J gene: TRBJ1-3; D gene: TRBD1; clone size: .; CDR3 protein: CASSASEQGSGNTIYF; CDR3 DNA: TGTGCCAGCAGCGCCTCGGAACAGGGGTCTGGAAACACCATATATTTT
V gene: TRBV11-2; J gene: TRBJ2-1; D gene: TRBD2; clone size: .; CDR3 protein: CASSLRAGVLNEQFF; CDR3 DNA: TGTGCCAGCAGCTTACGAGCGGGGGTTTTGAATGAGCAGTTCTTC
V gene: TRBV27; J gene: TRBJ1-4; D gene: .; clone size: .; CDR3 protein: CASSPQRAPMVNEKLFF; CDR3 DNA: TGTGCCAGCAGTCCCCAGAGGGCCCCAATGGTCAATGAAAAACTGTTTTTT
V gene: TRBV7-2; J gene: TRBJ2-5; D gene: .; clone size: .; CDR3 protein: CASSLRVRETQYF; CDR3 DNA: TGTGCCAGCAGCTTACGGGTTCGGGAGACCCAGTACTTC
V gene: TRBV5-8; J gene: TRBJ1-6; D gene: TRBD1; clone size: .; CDR3 protein: CASSLGVGTVYNSPLHF; CDR3 DNA: TGTGCCAGCAGCTTGGGAGTCGGGACAGTATATAATTCACCCCTCCACTTT
V gene: TRBV11-3; J gene: TRBJ1-1; D gene: TRBD1; clone size: .; CDR3 protein: CASGYRGAAEAFF; CDR3 DNA: TGTGCCAGCGGATACAGGGGGGCTGCAGAAGCTTTCTTT
V gene: TRBV2; J gene: TRBJ1-2; D gene: .; clone size: .; CDR3 protein: CASSDDSYYGYTF; CDR3 DNA: TGTGCCAGCAGTGACGACAGTTACTATGGCTACACCTTC
V gene: TRBV29-1; J gene: TRBJ2-7; D gene: .; clone size: .; CDR3 protein: CSVMTGSYEQYF; CDR3 DNA: TGCAGCGTTATGACAGGCTCCTACGAGCAGTACTTC
V gene: TRBV5-1; J gene: TRBJ2-7; D gene: TRBD2; clone size: .; CDR3 protein: CASSLDPGGREQYF; CDR3 DNA: TGCGCCAGCAGCTTGGATCCGGGGGGACGCGAGCAGTACTTC
V gene: TRBV2; J gene: TRBJ2-3; D gene: TRBD2; clone size: .; CDR3 protein: CASSPTGGTQYF; CDR3 DNA: TGTGCCAGCAGCCCGACGGGGGGAACGCAGTATTTT